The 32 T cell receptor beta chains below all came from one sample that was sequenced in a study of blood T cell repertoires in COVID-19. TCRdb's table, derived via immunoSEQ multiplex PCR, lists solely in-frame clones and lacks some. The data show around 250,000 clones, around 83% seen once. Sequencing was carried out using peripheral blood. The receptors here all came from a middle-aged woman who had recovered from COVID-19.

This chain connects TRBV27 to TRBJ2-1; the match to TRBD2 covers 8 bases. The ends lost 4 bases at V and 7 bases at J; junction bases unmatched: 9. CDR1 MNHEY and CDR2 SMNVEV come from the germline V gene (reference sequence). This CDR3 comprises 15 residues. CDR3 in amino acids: CASSSRGGLGNEQFF. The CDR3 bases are TGTGCCAGCAGTTCCCGGGGGGGCCTAGGGAATGAGCAGTTCTTC.

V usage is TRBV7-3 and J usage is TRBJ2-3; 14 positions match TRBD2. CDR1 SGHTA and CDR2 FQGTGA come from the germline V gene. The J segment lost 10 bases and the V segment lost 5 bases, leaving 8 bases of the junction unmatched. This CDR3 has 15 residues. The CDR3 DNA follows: TGTGCCAGCAGCCCCCGGACTAGCGGGGGGCCTCCGCAGTATTTT. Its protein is CASSPRTSGGPPQYF.

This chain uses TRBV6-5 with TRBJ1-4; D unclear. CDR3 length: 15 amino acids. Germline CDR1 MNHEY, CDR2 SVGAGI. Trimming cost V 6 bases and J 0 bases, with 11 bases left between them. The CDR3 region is CASRPTDTTNEKLFF. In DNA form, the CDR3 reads TGTGCCAGCAGACCAACAGACACAACTAATGAAAAACTGTTTTTT.

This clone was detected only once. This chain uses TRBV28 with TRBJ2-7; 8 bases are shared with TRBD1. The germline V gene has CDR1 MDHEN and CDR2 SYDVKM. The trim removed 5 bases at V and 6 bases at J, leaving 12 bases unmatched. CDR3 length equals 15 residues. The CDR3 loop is CASSPGDRYSGEQYF. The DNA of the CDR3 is TGTGCCAGCAGTCCCGGGGACAGGTATTCCGGCGAGCAGTACTTC. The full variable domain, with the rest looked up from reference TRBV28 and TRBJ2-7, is DVKVTQSSRYLVKRTGEKVFLECVQDMDHENMFWYRQDPGLGLRLIYFSYDVKMKEKGDIPEGYSVSREKKERFSLILESASTNQTSMYLCASSPGDRYSGEQYFGPGTRLTVT.

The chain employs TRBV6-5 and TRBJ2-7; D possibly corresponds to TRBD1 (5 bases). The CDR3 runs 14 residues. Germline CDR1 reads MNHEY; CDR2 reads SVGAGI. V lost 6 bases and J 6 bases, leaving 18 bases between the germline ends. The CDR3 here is CASSHDRAPREQYF. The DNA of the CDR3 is TGTGCCAGCAGCCACGACAGAGCCCCTCGCGAGCAGTACTTC.

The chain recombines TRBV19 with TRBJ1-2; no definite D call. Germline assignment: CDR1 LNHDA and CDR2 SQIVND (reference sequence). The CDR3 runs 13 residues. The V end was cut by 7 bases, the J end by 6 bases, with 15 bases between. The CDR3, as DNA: TGTGCCAGTACCCCGCCGAGGGCGCATGGCTACACCTTC. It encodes CASTPPRAHGYTF.

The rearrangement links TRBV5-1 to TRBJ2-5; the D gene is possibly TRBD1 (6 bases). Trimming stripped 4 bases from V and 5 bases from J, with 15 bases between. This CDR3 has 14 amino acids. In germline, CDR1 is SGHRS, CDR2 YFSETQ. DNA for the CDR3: TGCGCCAGCAGCGCAGATACAGGGATTGAGACCCAGTACTTC. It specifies CASSADTGIETQYF.

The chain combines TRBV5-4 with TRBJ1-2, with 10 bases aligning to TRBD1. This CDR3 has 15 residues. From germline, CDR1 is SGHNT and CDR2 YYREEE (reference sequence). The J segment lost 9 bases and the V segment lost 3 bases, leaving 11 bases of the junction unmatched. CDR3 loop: CASSSELGQGIRYTF. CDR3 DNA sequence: TGTGCCAGCAGCTCAGAGTTGGGACAGGGGATACGCTACACCTTC.

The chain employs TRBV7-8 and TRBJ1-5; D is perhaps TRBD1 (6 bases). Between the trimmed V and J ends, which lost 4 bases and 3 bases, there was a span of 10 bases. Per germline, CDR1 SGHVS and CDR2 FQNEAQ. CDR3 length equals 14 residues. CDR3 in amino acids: CASSSWGHNQPQHF. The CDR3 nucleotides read TGTGCCAGCAGCTCATGGGGGCACAATCAGCCCCAGCATTTT.

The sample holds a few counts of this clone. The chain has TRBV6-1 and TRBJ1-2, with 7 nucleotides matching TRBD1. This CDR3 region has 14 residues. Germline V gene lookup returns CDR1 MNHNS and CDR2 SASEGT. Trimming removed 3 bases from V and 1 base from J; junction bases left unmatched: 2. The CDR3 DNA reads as TGTGCCAGCAGTGAGGGACAGAGTAACTATGGCTACACCTTC. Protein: CASSEGQSNYGYTF.

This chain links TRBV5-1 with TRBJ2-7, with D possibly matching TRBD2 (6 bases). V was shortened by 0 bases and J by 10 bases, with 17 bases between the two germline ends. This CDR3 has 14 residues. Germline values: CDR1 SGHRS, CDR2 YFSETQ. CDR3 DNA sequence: TGCGCCAGCAGCTTGGGGGACCCTAGGGAGGAACAGTACTTC. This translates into CASSLGDPREEQYF.

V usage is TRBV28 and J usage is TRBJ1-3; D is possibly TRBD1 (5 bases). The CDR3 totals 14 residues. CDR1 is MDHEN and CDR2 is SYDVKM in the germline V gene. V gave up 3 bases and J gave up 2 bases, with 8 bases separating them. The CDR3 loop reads CASSLGGAGNTIYF. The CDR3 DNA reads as TGTGCCAGCAGTTTGGGAGGGGCTGGAAACACCATATATTTT.

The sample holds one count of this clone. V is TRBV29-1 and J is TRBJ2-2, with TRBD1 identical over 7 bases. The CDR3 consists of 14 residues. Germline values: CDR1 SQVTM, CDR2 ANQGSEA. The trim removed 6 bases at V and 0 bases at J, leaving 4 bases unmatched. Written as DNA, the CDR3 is TGCAGCGTCTCCGGGACAGCGAACACCGGGGAGCTGTTTTTT. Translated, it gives CSVSGTANTGELFF.

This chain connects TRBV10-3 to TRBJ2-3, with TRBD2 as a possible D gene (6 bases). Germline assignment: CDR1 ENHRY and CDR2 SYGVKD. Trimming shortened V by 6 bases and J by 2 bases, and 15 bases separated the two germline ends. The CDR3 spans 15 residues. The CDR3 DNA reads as TGTGCCATCAGCCCTCGGGCGGGGAACACAGATACGCAGTATTTT. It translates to CAISPRAGNTDTQYF.

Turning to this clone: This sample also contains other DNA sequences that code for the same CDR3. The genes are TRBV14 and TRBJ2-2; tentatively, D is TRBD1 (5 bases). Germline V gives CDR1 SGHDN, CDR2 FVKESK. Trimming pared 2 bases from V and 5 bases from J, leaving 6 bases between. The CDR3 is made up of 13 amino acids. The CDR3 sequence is CASSQQGTGELFF. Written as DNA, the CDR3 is TGTGCCAGCAGCCAACAGGGTACCGGGGAGCTGTTTTTT. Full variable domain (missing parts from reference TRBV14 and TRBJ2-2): EAGVTQFPSHSVIEKGQTVTLRCDPISGHDNLYWYRRVMGKEIKFLLHFVKESKQDESGMPNNRFLAERTGGTYSTLKVQPAELEDSGVYFCASSQQGTGELFFGEGSRLTVL.

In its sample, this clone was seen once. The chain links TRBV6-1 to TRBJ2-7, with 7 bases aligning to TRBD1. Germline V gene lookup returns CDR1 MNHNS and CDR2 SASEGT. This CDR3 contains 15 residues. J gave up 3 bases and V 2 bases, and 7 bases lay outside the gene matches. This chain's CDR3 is CASSEFRTGHYEQYF. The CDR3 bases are TGTGCCAGCAGTGAATTCCGGACAGGACACTACGAGCAGTACTTC.

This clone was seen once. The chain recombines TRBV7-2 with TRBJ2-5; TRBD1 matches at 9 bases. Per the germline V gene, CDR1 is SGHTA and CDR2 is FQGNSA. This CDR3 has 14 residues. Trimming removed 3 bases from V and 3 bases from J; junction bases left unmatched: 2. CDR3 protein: CASSFGTGKETQYF. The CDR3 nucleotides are TGTGCCAGCAGCTTCGGGACAGGGAAAGAGACCCAGTACTTC. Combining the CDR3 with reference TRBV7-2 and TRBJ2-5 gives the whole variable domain GAGVSQSPSNKVTEKGKDVELRCDPISGHTALYWYRQSLGQGLEFLIYFQGNSAPDKSGLPSDRFSAERTGGSVSTLTIQRTQQEDSAVYLCASSFGTGKETQYFGPGTRLLVL.

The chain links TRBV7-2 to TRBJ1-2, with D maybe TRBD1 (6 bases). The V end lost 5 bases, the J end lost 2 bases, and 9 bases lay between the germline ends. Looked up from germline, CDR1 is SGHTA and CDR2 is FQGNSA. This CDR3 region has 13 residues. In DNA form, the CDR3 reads TGTGCCAGCAGCATCACAGGGAACTATGGCTACACCTTC. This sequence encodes CASSITGNYGYTF.

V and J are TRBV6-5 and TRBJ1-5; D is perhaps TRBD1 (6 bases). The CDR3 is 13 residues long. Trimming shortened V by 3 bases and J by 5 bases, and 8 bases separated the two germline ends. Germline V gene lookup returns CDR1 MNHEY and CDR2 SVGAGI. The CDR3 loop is CASSYTGYQPQHF. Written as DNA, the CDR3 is TGTGCCAGCAGTTATACAGGGTATCAGCCCCAGCATTTT.

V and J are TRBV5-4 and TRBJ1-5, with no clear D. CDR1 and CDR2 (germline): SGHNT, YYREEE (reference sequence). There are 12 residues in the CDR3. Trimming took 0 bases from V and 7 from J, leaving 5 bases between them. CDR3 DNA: TGTGCCAGCAGCTTGGCGGGGCAGCCCCAGCATTTT. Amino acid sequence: CASSLAGQPQHF.

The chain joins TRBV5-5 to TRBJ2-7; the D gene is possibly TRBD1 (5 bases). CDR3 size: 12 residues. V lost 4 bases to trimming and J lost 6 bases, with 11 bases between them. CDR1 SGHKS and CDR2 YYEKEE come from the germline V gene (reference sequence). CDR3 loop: CASSRPRGEQYF. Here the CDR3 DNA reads TGTGCCAGCAGCCGCCCTAGGGGCGAGCAGTACTTC.

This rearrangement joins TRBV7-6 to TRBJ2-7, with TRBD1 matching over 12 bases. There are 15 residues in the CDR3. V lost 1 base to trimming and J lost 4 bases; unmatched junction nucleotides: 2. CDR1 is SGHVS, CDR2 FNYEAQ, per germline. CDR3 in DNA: TGTGCCAGCAGCTTAGAGGGACAGGGGGCATACGAGCAGTACTTC. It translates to CASSLEGQGAYEQYF.

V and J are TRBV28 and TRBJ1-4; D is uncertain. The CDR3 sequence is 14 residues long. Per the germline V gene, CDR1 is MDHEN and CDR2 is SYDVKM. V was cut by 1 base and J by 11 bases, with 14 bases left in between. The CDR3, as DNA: TGTGCCAGCAGTTTATCGGCAGGACTTTACAAACTGTTTTTT. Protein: CASSLSAGLYKLFF.

CDR3 nucleotides: TGTGCCACCAGCAGACCTCGGACAGGGGTGCGGACTGAAGCTTTCTTT. Amino acid sequence: CATSRPRTGVRTEAFF. V and J are TRBV15 and TRBJ1-1; 9 bases are a match to TRBD1. The CDR3 loop spans 16 amino acids. Germline assignment: CDR1 LNHNV and CDR2 YYDKDF (reference sequence). Germline trimming cut 2 bases from V and 5 bases from J; bases unmatched to any gene: 9.

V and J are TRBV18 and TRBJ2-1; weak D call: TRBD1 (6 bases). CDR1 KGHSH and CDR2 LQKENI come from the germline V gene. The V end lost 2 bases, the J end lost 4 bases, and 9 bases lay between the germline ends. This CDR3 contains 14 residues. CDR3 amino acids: CASSPIGQYNEQFF. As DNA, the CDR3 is TGTGCCAGCTCACCAATAGGACAGTACAATGAGCAGTTCTTC.

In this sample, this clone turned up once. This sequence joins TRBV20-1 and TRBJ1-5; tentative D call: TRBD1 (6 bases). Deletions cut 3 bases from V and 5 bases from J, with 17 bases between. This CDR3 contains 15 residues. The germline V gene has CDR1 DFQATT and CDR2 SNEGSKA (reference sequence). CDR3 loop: CSASPSSQGYQPQHF. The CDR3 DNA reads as TGCAGTGCTAGTCCGTCCTCACAGGGATATCAGCCCCAGCATTTT.

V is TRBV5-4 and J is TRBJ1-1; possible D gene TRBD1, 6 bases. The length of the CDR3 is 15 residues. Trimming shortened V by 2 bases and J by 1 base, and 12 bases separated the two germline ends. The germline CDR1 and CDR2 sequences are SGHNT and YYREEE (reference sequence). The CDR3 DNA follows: TGTGCCAGCAGCTTACAGGGCCGTGGGAACACTGAAGCTTTCTTT. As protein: CASSLQGRGNTEAFF.

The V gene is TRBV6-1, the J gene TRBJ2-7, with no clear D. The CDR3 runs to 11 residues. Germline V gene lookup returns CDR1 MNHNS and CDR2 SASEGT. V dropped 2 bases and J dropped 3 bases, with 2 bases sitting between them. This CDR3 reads CASSELYEQYF. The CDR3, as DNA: TGTGCCAGCAGTGAACTCTACGAGCAGTACTTC.

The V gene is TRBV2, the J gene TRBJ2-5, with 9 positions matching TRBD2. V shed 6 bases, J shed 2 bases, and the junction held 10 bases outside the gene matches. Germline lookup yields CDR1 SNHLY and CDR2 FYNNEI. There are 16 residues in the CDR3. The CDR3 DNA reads TGTGCCAGCAGGAAAGCGGGGGGTGCTACTCAAGAGACCCAGTACTTC. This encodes CASRKAGGATQETQYF.

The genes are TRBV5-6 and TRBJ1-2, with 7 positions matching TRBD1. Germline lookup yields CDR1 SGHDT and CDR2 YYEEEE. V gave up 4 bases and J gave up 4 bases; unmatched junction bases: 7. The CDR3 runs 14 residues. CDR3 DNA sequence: TGTGCCAGCAGCGCAACAGGGGTTAGCTATGGCTACACCTTC. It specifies CASSATGVSYGYTF.

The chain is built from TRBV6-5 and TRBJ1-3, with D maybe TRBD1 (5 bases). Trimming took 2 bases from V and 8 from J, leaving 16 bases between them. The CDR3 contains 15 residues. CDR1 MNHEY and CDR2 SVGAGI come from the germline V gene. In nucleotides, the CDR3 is TGTGCCAGCAGTTACATGGGCGAAAAAGGGGACACCATATATTTT. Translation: CASSYMGEKGDTIYF.

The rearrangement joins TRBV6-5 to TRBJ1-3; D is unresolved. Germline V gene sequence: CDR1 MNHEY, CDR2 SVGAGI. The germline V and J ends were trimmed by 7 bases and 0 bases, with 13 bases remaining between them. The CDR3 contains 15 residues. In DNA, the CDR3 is TGTGCCAGCACGACACGGGCGGGCTCTGGAAACACCATATATTTT. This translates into CASTTRAGSGNTIYF.